Each of the 5 T cell receptor beta chains below was sequenced from the same sample in a study of tumor-infiltrating lymphocytes in primary liver carcinoma. Starting from 500 ng of total RNA, TCR beta cDNA was produced with a primer in the constant region. Generation of the TCR beta libraries relied on three nested multiplex PCR rounds using slightly modified ARM-PCR. The study ran its first two PCR rounds for approximately 11 cycles each, using TRBV1-TRBV30 forward primers and a C-beta reverse primer. TCRdb itself ran the multiplex PCR reads through MiXCR, one entry per CDR3 protein. The data show 100,000 to 150,000 distinct CDR3 sequences, around 64% seen once. Unsorted bulk tissue of roughly 19-30 mg yielded co-extracted RNA and DNA. What was sequenced was liver tumor tissue from sampling region 3. Subset given: tumor region T3, left-lateral pole. The receptors were sampled from a woman aged 60-75 years with primary liver carcinoma and hepatitis B virus infection.

The rearrangement joins TRBV28 to TRBJ2-3; D is possibly TRBD1 or TRBD2 (5 bases each). Trimming removed 6 bases at V and 2 bases at J, with 15 bases between. The length of the CDR3 is 15 residues. CDR1 MDHEN and CDR2 SYDVKM come from the germline V gene. CDR3 nucleotides: TGTGCCAGCAGCTCAGCAGGGAGAACCACAGATACGCAGTATTTT. Amino acid sequence: CASSSAGRTTDTQYF. The full variable domain, rest sourced from reference TRBV28 and TRBJ2-3, is DVKVTQSSRYLVKRTGEKVFLECVQDMDHENMFWYRQDPGLGLRLIYFSYDVKMKEKGDIPEGYSVSREKKERFSLILESASTNQTSMYLCASSSAGRTTDTQYFGPGTRLTVL.

The genes are TRBV5-4 and TRBJ2-3; 9 positions match TRBD2. The CDR3 is 15 amino acids. The V and J ends lost 4 bases and 1 base, in that order; junction bases with no gene match: 4. In germline, CDR1 is SGHNT, CDR2 YYREEE (reference sequence). CDR3 coding DNA: TGTGCCAGCAGCGCTAGGACTAGCGGCACAGATACGCAGTATTTT. This gives the protein CASSARTSGTDTQYF. Drawing the rest from reference TRBV5-4 and TRBJ2-3, the complete variable domain is ETGVTQSPTHLIKTRGQQVTLRCSSQSGHNTVSWYQQALGQGPQFIFQYYREEENGRGNFPPRFSGLQFPNYSSELNVNALELDDSALYLCASSARTSGTDTQYFGPGTRLTVL.

As to this clonotype: Just one base apart from a much larger clone, this may be a read error. For the CDR3, the DNA is TGTGCCAGCAGTTTAGGAATCTCAACTAATGGAAAACTGTTTTTT. Encoded protein: CASSLGISTNGKLFF. V gene TRBV12-3 or TRBV12-4 combines with J gene TRBJ1-4; D is ambiguous. The CDR3 length is 15 residues.

In this sample, this clonotype turned up a few times. CDR3 DNA sequence: TGTGCCTGGAGTTCCCCACAGGGAAACACTGAAGCTTTCTTT. This gives the protein CAWSSPQGNTEAFF. The chain uses TRBV30 and TRBJ1-1; a weak D match, TRBD1 (6 bases). The CDR3 consists of 14 residues. V was pared by 2 bases and J by 2 bases, with 12 bases between. Per the germline V gene, CDR1 is GTSNPN and CDR2 is SVGIG (reference sequence).

This clonotype was seen more than once but under ten times. This chain connects TRBV2 to TRBJ2-7; possible D gene TRBD2, 5 bases. Trimming stripped 5 bases from V and 3 bases from J, with 14 bases between. Germline assignment: CDR1 SNHLY and CDR2 FYNNEI. This CDR3 spans 14 amino acids. The CDR3 loop reads CASSPRTAIYEQYF. The CDR3 DNA reads TGTGCCAGCAGTCCGAGGACTGCCATCTACGAGCAGTACTTC.